The T cell receptor (beta chain) described here comes from a study of cytomegalovirus exposure and HLA in healthy donors. Overall study findings and caveats: A few CMV-associated chains were confirmed in vitro to be specific for CMV antigens.

The table came from immunoSEQ multiplex PCR; TCRdb's copy has only in-frame clones and leaves some out. The sample carries around 140,000 clones, 85% to 95% recorded once. Comment on this clone: Its antigen is not known.

Trimming left V 2 bases short and J 3 bases short, with 17 bases between. Germline V gene sequence: CDR1 MNHEY, CDR2 SMNVEV (reference sequence). CDR3 size: 17 residues. The gene calls are TRBV27 and TRBJ1-3, with D hard to call. Sequenced input: PBMCs. The clonotype was recovered from a man younger than 35 in good health and CMV-seropositive. CDR3 region: CASSLPRTIPSGNTIYF. Written as DNA, the CDR3 is TGTGCCAGCAGTTTACCGCGGACTATACCAAGTGGAAACACCATATATTTT.